Listed here are 2 T cell receptor beta chains from one sample, sequenced in a study of T cell clonality in common variable immunodeficiency. Clones were read by immunoSEQ multiplex PCR, and TCRdb kept only the in-frame ones, dropping some. This record lists about 52,000 clones, none seen once only, and the top ten clones contain 1.8%. The sequenced sample consisted of peripheral blood mononuclear cells. These receptors all stem from a person aged 18 to 75 in good health.

This clone was picked up many times. Other DNA sequences within the sample encode an identical CDR3. This CDR3 reads CASTPGQGNAFSSGNTIYF. The DNA read from the CDR3 is TGTGCCAGTACCCCGGGTCAGGGAAACGCTTTCTCCTCTGGAAACACC. The chain couples TRBV19 to TRBJ1-3, with D perhaps TRBD1 (5 bases). The CDR3 end falls 3 residues outside the read, so it is completed with the germline J gene. Trimming stripped 7 bases from V and 0 bases from J, with 25 bases between. The germline V gene encodes CDR1 LNHDA and CDR2 SQIVND (reference sequence). The CDR3 contains 19 residues.

This clone came up many times. The observed sequence ends 3 residues before the CDR3 terminus, with the missing tail filled in from the germline J gene. The chain couples TRBV20-1 to TRBJ2-5; no clear D gene. There are 15 residues in the CDR3. The V end lost 5 bases, the J end lost 5 bases, and 21 bases lay between the germline ends. CDR1 and CDR2 from the germline V gene are DFQATT and SNEGSKA (reference sequence). The CDR3 DNA, read in part, is TGCAGTGCTCAGCAGGAGACACCCTCTGGGGAGACC. This gives the protein CSAQQETPSGET. The complete CDR3 sequence is CSAQQETPSGETQYF.